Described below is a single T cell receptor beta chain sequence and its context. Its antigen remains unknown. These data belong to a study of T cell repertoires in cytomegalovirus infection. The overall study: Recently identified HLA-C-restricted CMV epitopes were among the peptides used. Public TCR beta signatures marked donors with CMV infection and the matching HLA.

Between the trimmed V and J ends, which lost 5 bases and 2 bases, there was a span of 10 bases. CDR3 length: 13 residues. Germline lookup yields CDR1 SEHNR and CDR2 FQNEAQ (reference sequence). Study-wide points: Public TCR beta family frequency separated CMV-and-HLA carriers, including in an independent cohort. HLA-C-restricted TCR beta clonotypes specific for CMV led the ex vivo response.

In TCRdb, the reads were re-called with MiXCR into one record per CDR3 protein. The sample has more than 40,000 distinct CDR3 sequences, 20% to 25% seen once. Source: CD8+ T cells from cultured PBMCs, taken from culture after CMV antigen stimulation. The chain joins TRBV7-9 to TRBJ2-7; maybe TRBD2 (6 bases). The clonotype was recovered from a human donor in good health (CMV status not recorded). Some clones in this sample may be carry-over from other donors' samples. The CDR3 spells CASSLPGAYEQYF. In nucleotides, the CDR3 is TGTGCCAGCAGCCTTCCGGGGGCCTACGAGCAGTACTTC.